This T cell receptor (beta chain) appears in the sequencing data of a study of shared clonotypes between healthy human individuals. On sorted subsets, replicate PCRs used approximately 200 ng DNA, or tens of thousands of T cell genomes. Study processing details: Junction-only sequences without quality scores came from ImmunoSEQ, so filtering differed. TCRdb's copy holds only in-frame clones and misses some; the assay was immunoSEQ multiplex PCR. V and J calls and clone size are given by that table; D and trimming were obtained from the DNA. The sample shows about 2 million clones, 85% to 95% of them seen only once. Germline-derived CDR1 and CDR2 are GTSNPN and SVGIG (reference sequence). The CDR3 covers 16 residues. The ends lost 3 bases at V and 8 bases at J; junction bases unmatched: 13. Points on this clone: What it recognizes is unknown.

The study's findings and limits: What limited the represented genetic and exposure-history diversity was the small number of donors.

This sequence joins TRBV30 and TRBJ1-6; TRBD1 agrees at 7 bases. The sequence was collected from a man aged 18 to 30 in good health. What was sequenced was naive CD4+ T cells sorted from blood. Indicated subset: CD45RA+ positively selected. CDR3 in amino acids: CAWSHRGRGPDSPLHF. The CDR3 DNA is TGTGCCTGGAGCCATCGAGGGAGGGGGCCTGATTCACCCCTCCACTTT.